Listed here are 6 T cell receptor beta chains from one sample, sequenced in a study of cytomegalovirus exposure and HLA in healthy donors. TCRdb's copy holds only in-frame clones and misses some; the assay was immunoSEQ multiplex PCR. This repertoire shows 120,000 or so clones, more than 75% found once; its top ten account for approximately 4.9%. Sequencing input: PBMCs. These TCRs come from a man aged 18 to 30 in good health and CMV-seronegative.

The chain links TRBV15 to TRBJ2-7; TRBD1 agrees at 9 bases. This CDR3 contains 15 residues. The junction had 11 bases not matched to a gene; V was cut back by 2 bases and J by 9 bases. Germline-derived CDR1 and CDR2 are LNHNV and YYDKDF (reference sequence). Here the CDR3 DNA reads TGTGCCACCAGCAGAACCGGGACAGGGACTGATGGGCAGTACTTC. Its protein product is CATSRTGTGTDGQYF.

This rearrangement joins TRBV7-5 to TRBJ2-7; the tabulated D call, TRBD2, remains unverified against the DNA. TRBV7-5 is labeled a pseudogene. The CDR3 has 16 residues. As DNA, the CDR3 is TGTGTCAGAAGCTTAGAGGGACTAGTTGGGAGGTACGAGCAGTACTTC. Translating it yields CVRSLEGLVGRYEQYF.

The CDR3 bases are TGTGCCAGCAGCTTACAGGTCGGGAGGCCGGGGAATGAGCAGTTCTTC. Translation gives CASSLQVGRPGNEQFF. The V gene is TRBV7-6, the J gene TRBJ2-1; 7 positions agree with TRBD2. The CDR3 spans 16 residues. Trimming at V came to 2 bases and at J to 7 bases, leaving 11 bases not matched to a gene. Germline loops: CDR1 SGHVS, CDR2 FNYEAQ.

The genes are TRBV2 and TRBJ1-5, with TRBD1 matching 9 bases. The length of the CDR3 is 19 residues. V was clipped by 4 bases and J by 1 base; unmatched bases: 14. Germline V lookup: CDR1 SNHLY, CDR2 FYNNEI. The CDR3 loop reads CASSGTGTGLRVSNQPQHF. CDR3 nucleotide sequence: TGTGCCAGCAGTGGAACCGGGACAGGGCTTAGAGTAAGCAATCAGCCCCAGCATTTT.

The chain carries TRBV4-1 and TRBJ2-5; D unresolved. The CDR3 contains 13 residues. V shed 2 bases and J shed 3 bases, with 7 bases lying between them. The germline gives CDR1 MGHRA, CDR2 YSYEKL. The CDR3 coding sequence is TGCGCCAGCAGCCAACACAGAGAAGAGACCCAGTACTTC. Its translation is CASSQHREETQYF.

This chain connects TRBV30 to TRBJ2-1; 7 bases fit TRBD2. The CDR3 has 13 residues. Germline V gene data show CDR1 as GTSNPN and CDR2 as SVGIG (reference sequence). With V trimmed by 1 base and J by 8 bases, 5 bases remained unmatched. The DNA of the CDR3 is TGTGCCTGGAGTGAACGCCGGGGGGATGAGCAGTTCTTC. This sequence encodes CAWSERRGDEQFF.